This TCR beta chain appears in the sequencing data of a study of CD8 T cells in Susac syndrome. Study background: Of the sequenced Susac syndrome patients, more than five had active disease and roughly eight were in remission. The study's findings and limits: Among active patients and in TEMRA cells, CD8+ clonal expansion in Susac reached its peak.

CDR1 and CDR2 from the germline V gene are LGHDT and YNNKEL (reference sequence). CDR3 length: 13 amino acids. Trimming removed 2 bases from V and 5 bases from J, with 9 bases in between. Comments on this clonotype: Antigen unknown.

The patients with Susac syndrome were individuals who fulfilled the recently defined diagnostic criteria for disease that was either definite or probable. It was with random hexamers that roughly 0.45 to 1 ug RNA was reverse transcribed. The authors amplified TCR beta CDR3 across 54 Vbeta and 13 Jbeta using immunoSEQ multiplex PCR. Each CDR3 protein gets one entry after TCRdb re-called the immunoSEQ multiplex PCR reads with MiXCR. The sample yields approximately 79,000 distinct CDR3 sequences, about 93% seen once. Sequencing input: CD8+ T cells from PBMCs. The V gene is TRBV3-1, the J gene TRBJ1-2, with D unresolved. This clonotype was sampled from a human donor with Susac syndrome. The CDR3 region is CASSQPRGYGYTF. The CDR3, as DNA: TGTGCCAGCAGCCAACCTAGAGGGTATGGCTACACCTTC.